This T cell receptor beta chain was recorded in a study of blood T cell repertoires in COVID-19. The CDR3 is 15 amino acids. CDR1 and CDR2 from the germline V gene are KGHSH and LQKENI. V lost 2 bases, J lost 2 bases, and 10 bases lay in between. This clone came up once. This table comes from immunoSEQ multiplex PCR, and its TCRdb copy is limited to in-frame clones, with some not included. The data hold some 450,000 clones, with approximately 90% observed a single time. Sequencing was performed on peripheral blood. V and J are TRBV18 and TRBJ1-3, with D unresolved. This clonotype was sampled from a man aged 18 to 30 with COVID-19, enrolled during active disease. CDR3 amino acids: CASSPGREAGNTIYF. In DNA, the CDR3 is TGTGCCAGCTCACCAGGACGGGAGGCTGGAAACACCATATATTTT.